The 21 T cell receptor beta chains listed next were all sequenced from one sample in a study of T cells in Graves' hyperthyroidism and ophthalmopathy (dated by TCRdb to between 2019 and 2020). The library relied on multiplex PCR. The sequencer was an Illumina HiSeq 2000. The TCR beta CDR3 regions were amplified from the RNA transcripts. A first-round RT-PCR of the TCR CDR3 used the HTBI primer set with the Qiagen OneStep RT-PCR kit. TCRdb cleaned the public reads at Q25 with fastp, built clones with MiXCR and kept in-frame beta chains. A single entry per CDR3 protein holds the most common genes and DNA from its merged rows. The sample table records about 640,000 distinct CDR3 sequences; roughly 20% of these occur just once. The ten largest account for roughly 30% of the sample. Specimen: blood. All receptors come from a man under 40 with Graves' ophthalmopathy.

This clonotype was observed many times. For the CDR3, the DNA is TGTGCCAGCAGTTTCGGGGGGCAACTTTCCAATGAGCAGTTCTTC. It encodes CASSFGGQLSNEQFF. V usage is TRBV12-3 or TRBV12-4 and J usage is TRBJ2-1; maybe TRBD2 (7 bases). The V end lost 3 bases, the J end lost 6 bases, and 15 bases lay between the germline ends. The CDR3 loop spans 15 amino acids.

This clonotype came up many times. This chain links TRBV5-1 with TRBJ1-1, with 7 positions matching TRBD1. V gave up 4 bases and J gave up 6 bases; unmatched junction bases: 12. This CDR3 is built from 15 residues. The germline CDR1 and CDR2 sequences are SGHRS and YFSETQ. The CDR3 is CASSTNRGGSAEAFF. The CDR3 DNA sequence: TGCGCCAGCAGCACTAACAGGGGAGGGAGCGCTGAAGCTTTCTTT. The entire variable domain, with the rest obtained from reference TRBV5-1 and TRBJ1-1, is as follows: KAGVTQTPRYLIKTRGQQVTLSCSPISGHRSVSWYQQTPGQGLQFLFEYFSETQRNKGNFPGRFSGRQFSNSRSEMNVSTLELGDSALYLCASSTNRGGSAEAFFGQGTRLTVV.

Only a few counts were recorded for this clonotype. The chain couples TRBV30 to TRBJ2-6; 9 positions agree with TRBD1. CDR3 length: 17 amino acids. Trimming cost V 8 bases and J 1 base; bases outside gene matches: 12. Germline V gene lookup returns CDR1 GTSNPN and CDR2 SVGIG (reference sequence). The chain's CDR3 is CAGPSGTGHSGANVLTF. The CDR3 DNA is TGTGCCGGACCGTCCGGGACAGGGCATTCTGGGGCCAACGTCCTGACTTTC.

The chain employs TRBV28 and TRBJ1-4, with 8 bases lining up with TRBD1. Germline V lookup: CDR1 MDHEN, CDR2 SYDVKM. The V gene end was trimmed by 6 bases and the J gene end by 8 bases; junction bases not matched to a gene: 11. The CDR3 spans 15 residues. CDR3: CASSTPGQGGEKLFF. The CDR3 DNA follows: TGTGCCAGCAGCACACCCGGACAGGGTGGGGAAAAACTGTTTTTT.

This clonotype came up many times. DNA of the CDR3: TGTGCCAGCAGTGATCGGACAGGGACCTACGAGCAGTACTTC. Amino acid sequence: CASSDRTGTYEQYF. This chain links TRBV2 with TRBJ2-7, with 8 bases fitting TRBD1. From germline, CDR1 is SNHLY and CDR2 FYNNEI. The CDR3 loop spans 14 amino acids. With V trimmed by 3 bases and J by 2 bases, 3 bases remained unmatched.

The rearrangement uses TRBV28 and TRBJ2-7, with 11 nucleotides matching TRBD2. The CDR3 is 17 residues long. The germline V gene has CDR1 MDHEN and CDR2 SYDVKM. The V and J ends lost 2 bases and 2 bases, in that order; junction bases with no gene match: 8. CDR3 coding DNA: TGTGCCAGCAGTTTACGGGCTAGCGGGGGGCTTACCTACGAGCAGTACTTC. This encodes CASSLRASGGLTYEQYF.

The chain employs TRBV5-1 and TRBJ2-7, with D unresolved. The CDR3 length is 11 residues. Germline V gene data show CDR1 as SGHRS and CDR2 as YFSETQ. The germline V and J ends were trimmed by 4 bases and 7 bases, with 9 bases remaining between them. The CDR3 DNA is TGCGCCAGCAGCGCCGTCGGGGAGCAGTACTTC. Its protein product is CASSAVGEQYF.

This clonotype was observed a handful of times. The gene calls are TRBV5-1 and TRBJ2-7; 7 nucleotides match TRBD2. The CDR3 is 16 residues long. Germline V gene data show CDR1 as SGHRS and CDR2 as YFSETQ. Losses at the gene ends were 2 bases for V and 3 bases for J; bases not matched to a gene: 11. CDR3 in amino acids: CASSFPREGKLYEQYF. The CDR3 DNA follows: TGCGCCAGCAGCTTTCCGAGGGAGGGGAAGCTCTACGAGCAGTACTTC.

This clonotype has only a few counts. The J gene is TRBJ2-7, the V gene TRBV16; the match to TRBD1 covers 7 bases. Germline V gene lookup returns CDR1 KGHSY and CDR2 FQNENV. The CDR3 extends over 13 amino acids. V shed 0 bases, J shed 5 bases, and the junction held 1 base outside the gene matches. The CDR3 region has the DNA TGTGCCAGCAGCCAATCGACAGGGAACGAGCAGTACTTC. The encoded protein is CASSQSTGNEQYF.

V gene TRBV6-1 combines with J gene TRBJ1-2; TRBD1 matches at 9 bases. V lost 10 bases to trimming and J lost 7 bases; unmatched junction nucleotides: 10. Germline CDR1 is MNHNS and CDR2 is SASEGT. The CDR3 totals 13 residues. CDR3 DNA sequence: TGTGCCACGGGACCGGGACAGGGATTTGGCTACACCTTC. This sequence encodes CATGPGQGFGYTF.

The genes are TRBV13 and TRBJ2-2; possible D gene TRBD1, 5 bases. Trimming shortened V by 8 bases and J by 4 bases, and 8 bases separated the two germline ends. The V gene's germline CDR1 is PRHDT and CDR2 FYEKMQ (reference sequence). The CDR3 covers 12 residues. DNA of the CDR3: TGTGCCAGCGATCAGGGCACCGGGGAGCTGTTTTTT. It specifies CASDQGTGELFF.

This clonotype occurred many times. V is TRBV6-1 and J is TRBJ2-2, with D possibly TRBD1 on 5 matching bases. CDR1 MNHNS and CDR2 SASEGT come from the germline V gene. Trimming removed 6 bases from V and 5 bases from J, with 22 bases in between. The CDR3 is made up of 17 amino acids. CDR3: CASSPYPGRDSTGELFF. DNA of the CDR3: TGTGCCAGCAGCCCATATCCCGGCCGAGACAGTACCGGGGAGCTGTTTTTT.

This clonotype was counted only a few times. The rearrangement uses TRBV6-1 and TRBJ2-2; either TRBD1 or TRBD2 may fit D (5 bases each). The CDR3 sequence is 15 residues long. The germline gives CDR1 MNHNS, CDR2 SASEGT. The V gene lost 8 bases and the J gene lost 6 bases, with 19 bases spanning the gap. CDR3 nucleotide sequence: TGTGCCAGCTTCCCATGGCAGGGAGTTCCCGGGGAGCTGTTTTTT. Its protein is CASFPWQGVPGELFF.

The chain uses TRBV5-1 and TRBJ2-3; 9 nucleotides agree with TRBD2. From germline, CDR1 is SGHRS and CDR2 YFSETQ. The trim removed 0 bases at V and 3 bases at J, leaving 5 bases unmatched. The CDR3 runs 16 residues. The CDR3 sequence is CASSLGGSGSTDTQYF. In DNA, the CDR3 is TGCGCCAGCAGCTTGGGGGGTAGCGGGAGTACAGATACGCAGTATTTT. The variable domain in full, with the rest retrieved from reference TRBV5-1 and TRBJ2-3, is KAGVTQTPRYLIKTRGQQVTLSCSPISGHRSVSWYQQTPGQGLQFLFEYFSETQRNKGNFPGRFSGRQFSNSRSEMNVSTLELGDSALYLCASSLGGSGSTDTQYFGPGTRLTVL.

There are a few counts of this clonotype. V and J are TRBV3-1 and TRBJ1-4, with D maybe TRBD1 (5 bases). V was trimmed by 2 bases and J by 0 bases, leaving 10 bases between them. Germline V gives CDR1 LGHDT, CDR2 YNNKEL (reference sequence). The CDR3 runs 16 residues. CDR3 residues: CASSQNPGSTNEKLFF. The CDR3 nucleotides read TGTGCCAGCAGCCAAAACCCAGGGTCAACTAATGAAAAACTGTTTTTT.

This clonotype was seen only a few times. CDR3 region: CASSLGDSQNSPLHF. CDR3 nucleotides: TGTGCCAGCAGCTTGGGGGACAGCCAAAATTCACCCCTCCACTTT. The J gene is TRBJ1-6, the V gene TRBV7-6; 7 positions agree with TRBD1. CDR1 and CDR2 from the germline V gene are SGHVS and FNYEAQ. There are 15 residues in the CDR3. J lost 7 bases, V lost 3 bases, and 6 bases had no gene match. The full variable domain, in which reference TRBV7-6 and TRBJ1-6 provide the parts outside the CDR3, is GAGVSQSPRYKVTKRGQDVALRCDPISGHVSLYWYRQALGQGPEFLTYFNYEAQQDKSGLPNDRFSAERPEGSISTLTIQRTEQRDSAMYRCASSLGDSQNSPLHFGNGTRLTVT.

The V call is TRBV19, the J call TRBJ2-1; 10 bases align to TRBD2. This CDR3 contains 14 residues. After removal of 3 bases from V and 5 bases from J, the junction contained 1 base not matched to a gene. Germline loops: CDR1 LNHDA, CDR2 SQIVND (reference sequence). The CDR3: CASSIGLADNEQFF. The CDR3 DNA reads TGTGCCAGTAGTATCGGACTAGCGGACAATGAGCAGTTCTTC. Combining the CDR3 with reference TRBV19 and TRBJ2-1 gives the whole variable domain DGGITQSPKYLFRKEGQNVTLSCEQNLNHDAMYWYRQDPGQGLRLIYYSQIVNDFQKGDIAEGYSVSREKKESFPLTVTSAQKNPTAFYLCASSIGLADNEQFFGPGTRLTVL.

The table lists this clonotype with many counts. V and J are TRBV18 and TRBJ2-7, with D perhaps being TRBD1 or TRBD2 (5 bases each). The CDR3 is made up of 13 amino acids. The germline gives CDR1 KGHSH, CDR2 LQKENI. Trimming removed 6 bases at V and 2 bases at J, with 11 bases between. CDR3 DNA sequence: TGTGCCAGCTCGGACGGGGCCCCCTACGAGCAGTACTTC. It yields the protein CASSDGAPYEQYF.

Concerning this clonotype: At one end the junction does not follow the germline gene, possibly because of a read error. The chain is built from TRBV20-1 and TRBJ2-7, with D unresolved. This CDR3 is 11 amino acids long. Germline CDR1 is DFQATT and CDR2 is SNEGSKA (reference sequence). The chain's CDR3 is CSARAGYEQCF. DNA of the CDR3: TGCAGTGCTAGAGCCGGCTACGAGCAGTGCTTC.

This clonotype was recorded a few times. This sequence joins TRBV7-9 and TRBJ2-5; the D is unclear. Germline V gene lookup returns CDR1 SEHNR and CDR2 FQNEAQ (reference sequence). This CDR3 is built from 14 residues. V dropped 2 bases and J dropped 1 base, with 8 bases sitting between them. The CDR3: CASSLRAPQETQYF. The CDR3 coding sequence is TGTGCCAGCAGCTTAAGGGCCCCCCAAGAGACCCAGTACTTC.

This rearrangement joins TRBV30 to TRBJ2-7; D is possibly TRBD1 (5 bases). CDR3 length: 13 residues. The germline V gene encodes CDR1 GTSNPN and CDR2 SVGIG (reference sequence). V was cut by 5 bases and J by 1 base, with 12 bases left in between. CDR3 nucleotides: TGTGCCTGGGCGAAGGGGCTGTCCTACGAGCAGTACTTC. It yields the protein CAWAKGLSYEQYF. The full variable domain, in which reference TRBV30 and TRBJ2-7 provide the parts outside the CDR3, is SQTIHQWPATLVQPVGSPLSLECTVEGTSNPNLYWYRQAAGRGLQLLFYSVGIGQISSEVPQNLSASRPQDRQFILSSKKLLLSDSGFYLCAWAKGLSYEQYFGPGTRLTVT.